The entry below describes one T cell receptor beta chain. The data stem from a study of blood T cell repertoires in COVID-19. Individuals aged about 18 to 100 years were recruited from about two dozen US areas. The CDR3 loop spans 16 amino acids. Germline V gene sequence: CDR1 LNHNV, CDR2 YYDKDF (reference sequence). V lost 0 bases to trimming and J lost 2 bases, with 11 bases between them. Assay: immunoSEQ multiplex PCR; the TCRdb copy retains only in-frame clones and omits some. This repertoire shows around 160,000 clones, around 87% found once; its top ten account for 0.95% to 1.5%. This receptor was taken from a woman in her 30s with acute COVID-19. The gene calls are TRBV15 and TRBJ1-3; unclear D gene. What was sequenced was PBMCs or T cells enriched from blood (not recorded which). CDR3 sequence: CATSRDRAGAGNTIYF. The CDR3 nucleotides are TGTGCCACCAGCAGAGATCGGGCCGGGGCTGGAAACACCATATATTTT.